This is a list of T cell receptor beta chains from one sample in a study of CD8 T cells in Susac syndrome. TCRdb re-called the immunoSEQ multiplex PCR reads with MiXCR, one entry per CDR3 protein. Of 45,000 to 55,000 distinct CDR3 sequences in the sample, roughly 93% are singletons; the top ten hold 0.5% to 0.6%. Sequencing was done on a sample of CD8+ T cells from PBMCs. The origin of the receptors is a human donor in good health. The CDR3 runs from the conserved cysteine through the conserved F or W. The D gene is left open where the match is weak. The size entry is marked missing in some rows and otherwise reads once, few, many or a size class.

>TRBV2|NA|once|TRBJ2-7
CASRIYEQYF
TGTGCCAGCCGTATCTACGAGCAGTACTTC
>TRBV29-1|NA|NA|TRBJ1-3
CSVLDSLNTIYF
TGCAGCGTCTTGGACAGCTTAAACACCATATATTTT
>TRBV15|NA|NA|TRBJ1-2
CATRAGSLGYTF
TGTGCCACCAGGGCAGGGTCTCTAGGCTACACCTTC
>TRBV4-1|NA|NA|TRBJ2-1
CASSQDPGIGENEQFF
TGCGCCAGCAGCCAAGATCCGGGGATAGGGGAGAATGAGCAGTTCTTC
>TRBV4-1|NA|once|TRBJ1-1
CASSQVPGSQNTEAFF
TGCGCCAGCAGCCAAGTCCCCGGTAGTCAGAACACTGAAGCTTTCTTT
>TRBV5-6|NA|NA|TRBJ2-4
CASSTIHGRDIQYF
TGTGCCAGCAGCACTATCCACGGGCGGGACATTCAGTACTTC
>TRBV27|NA|NA|TRBJ2-1
CASSLLGPYNEQFF
TGTGCCAGCAGTCTTTTAGGGCCCTACAATGAGCAGTTCTTC
>TRBV6-1|NA|NA|TRBJ2-6
CASSETGSGANVLTF
TGTGCCAGCAGTGAAACAGGGTCTGGGGCCAACGTCCTGACTTTC
>TRBV6-5|TRBD2|NA|TRBJ2-7
CASSSGTSGSYEQYF
TGTGCCAGCAGTTCCGGGACTAGCGGGTCCTACGAGCAGTACTTC
>TRBV27|NA|NA|TRBJ2-7
CASSDLNYEQYF
TGTGCCAGCAGCGACCTAAACTACGAGCAGTACTTC
>TRBV7-9|NA|NA|TRBJ2-1
CASREGRNEQFF
TGTGCCAGCAGGGAAGGGCGGAATGAGCAGTTCTTC
>TRBV28|TRBD2|NA|TRBJ2-1
CASSPRTSGIYNEQFF
TGTGCCAGCAGTCCACGGACTAGCGGGATCTACAATGAGCAGTTCTTC
>TRBV5-1|TRBD2|NA|TRBJ2-1
CASSLGTSGSAYNEQFF
TGCGCCAGCAGCTTGGGTACTAGCGGGAGCGCCTACAATGAGCAGTTCTTC
>TRBV20-1|TRBD1|NA|TRBJ2-7
CSARPYLGQGPSYEQYF
TGCAGTGCTAGACCGTACCTAGGACAGGGGCCTTCCTACGAGCAGTACTTC
>TRBV4-2|NA|NA|TRBJ1-1
CASSQEQVNTEAFF
TGTGCCAGCAGCCAAGAACAGGTAAACACTGAAGCTTTCTTT
>TRBV12-3/TRBV12-4|TRBD1|NA|TRBJ2-7
CASSPGQGFGGVRGEQYF
TGTGCCAGCAGTCCGGGACAGGGATTTGGTGGAGTCCGGGGCGAGCAGTACTTC
>TRBV6-1|NA|NA|TRBJ2-5
CASSESEHAVPRETQYF
TGTGCCAGCAGTGAAAGTGAACACGCCGTGCCAAGAGAGACCCAGTACTTC
>TRBV11-2|TRBD2|NA|TRBJ2-7
CASSVSGREFEQYF
TGTGCCAGCAGCGTTAGCGGGAGAGAGTTCGAGCAGTACTTC
>TRBV4-1|NA|NA|TRBJ1-3
CASSQDRSPGNTIYF
TGCGCCAGCAGCCAAGACAGGAGTCCTGGAAACACCATATATTTT
>TRBV29-1|NA|NA|TRBJ2-7
CSVLRGNSYEQYF
TGCAGCGTTCTTAGGGGGAATTCCTACGAGCAGTACTTC
>TRBV5-1|NA|NA|TRBJ2-2
CASSLGQADGELFF
TGCGCCAGCAGCTTGGGACAGGCGGACGGGGAGCTGTTTTTT
>TRBV27|NA|NA|TRBJ2-2
CASTKTGELFF
TGTGCCAGCACCAAAACGGGGGAGCTGTTTTTT
>TRBV20-1|NA|NA|TRBJ2-3
CSAPGPRSTDTQYF
TGCAGTGCGCCAGGGCCTAGATCCACAGATACGCAGTATTTT
>TRBV28|TRBD2|once|TRBJ2-1
CASSRGTSGYYNEQFF
TGTGCCAGCAGTCGGGGGACTAGCGGGTATTACAATGAGCAGTTCTTC
>TRBV19|TRBD2|NA|TRBJ2-1
CASSISSGSEQFF
TGTGCCAGTAGTATCTCAAGCGGGAGTGAGCAGTTCTTC
>TRBV5-1|TRBD2|NA|TRBJ2-7
CASSWREGSYEQYF
TGCGCCAGCAGTTGGAGGGAGGGGTCCTACGAGCAGTACTTC
>TRBV13|TRBD2|NA|TRBJ2-3
CASSQGTSGSTDTQYF
TGTGCCAGCAGCCAGGGGACTAGCGGGAGTACAGATACGCAGTATTTT
>TRBV6-5|NA|NA|TRBJ2-1
CASSYGSSYNEQFF
TGTGCCAGCAGTTACGGGAGCTCCTACAATGAGCAGTTCTTC
>TRBV6-1|TRBD2|NA|TRBJ2-3
CASSEAFDEREIRDTQYF
TGTGCCAGCAGTGAAGCGTTTGATGAGCGGGAGATCCGAGATACGCAGTATTTT
>TRBV28|NA|NA|TRBJ2-7
CASIRIVGGTFYEQYF
TGTGCCAGCATTCGGATAGTGGGCGGGACCTTCTACGAGCAGTACTTC
>TRBV19|NA|NA|TRBJ2-1
CASPGRREFHNEQFF
TGTGCCAGCCCCGGTAGACGGGAGTTCCACAATGAGCAGTTCTTC
>TRBV23-1|NA|once|TRBJ2-1
CASDNSGVIFSYNEQFF
TGCGCCAGCGACAACTCGGGGGTTATTTTCTCCTACAATGAGCAGTTCTTC
>TRBV20-1|TRBD1|NA|TRBJ2-1
CSAMTGTGNNEQFF
TGCAGTGCTATGACAGGGACCGGTAACAATGAGCAGTTCTTC
>TRBV29-1|TRBD2|NA|TRBJ2-2
CSVDSVGLAGGEAGELFF
TGCAGCGTTGACTCCGTGGGACTAGCGGGAGGGGAAGCCGGGGAGCTGTTTTTT
>TRBV13|TRBD2|NA|TRBJ2-1
CASSPPFERETYNEQFF
TGTGCCAGCAGCCCTCCCTTCGAGCGGGAGACTTACAATGAGCAGTTCTTC
>TRBV4-1|NA|NA|TRBJ2-6
CASSHPFSTGSGANVLTF
TGCGCCAGCAGCCACCCTTTTTCGACAGGCTCTGGGGCCAACGTCCTGACTTTC
>TRBV4-1|NA|NA|TRBJ1-2
CASSPIGAQDPIGYTF
TGCGCCAGCAGCCCCATCGGCGCCCAGGACCCAATCGGCTACACCTTC
>TRBV7-9|TRBD2|NA|TRBJ2-1
CASSLLWRETEQFF
TGTGCCAGCAGCCTCCTTTGGCGGGAGACTGAGCAGTTCTTC